These T cell receptor beta chains were read from a single sample in a study of beta chain features in type 1 diabetes. This table comes from immunoSEQ multiplex PCR, and its TCRdb copy is limited to in-frame clones, with some not included. This table holds about 340,000 clones, less than 9.5% found once. The sample was central memory CD4+ T cells from blood. Receptors originate from a young woman in good health. CDR3s include the opening cysteine and the closing phenylalanine or tryptophan.

v_gene: TRBV7-2; CDR3aa: CASSLTGVYNEQFF
v_gene: TRBV19; CDR3aa: CASSIGGAGGSDQPQHF
v_gene: TRBV7-2; CDR3aa: CASSLAGRSSYEQYF
v_gene: TRBV15; CDR3aa: CATSRAGTTQYF
v_gene: TRBV7-2; CDR3aa: CASSKGTSPDTQYF
v_gene: TRBV2; CDR3aa: CASSEGQITDTQYF
v_gene: TRBV5-4; CDR3aa: CASSASSRTRSHEQFF
v_gene: TRBV9; CDR3aa: CASSPGLNSYEQYF
v_gene: TRBV7-9; CDR3aa: CASSSPRTGNYEQYF
v_gene: TRBV7-2; CDR3aa: CASSLLNTEAFF
v_gene: TRBV27; CDR3aa: CASSSIHNYNEQFF
v_gene: TRBV6-1; CDR3aa: CASSESGSNQPQHF
v_gene: TRBV27; CDR3aa: CASSTYWDSQRDQPQHF
v_gene: TRBV20-1; CDR3aa: CSARDTYEQYF
v_gene: TRBV27; CDR3aa: CASSPGLRPRAKNIQYF
v_gene: TRBV27; CDR3aa: CASGRRETQYF